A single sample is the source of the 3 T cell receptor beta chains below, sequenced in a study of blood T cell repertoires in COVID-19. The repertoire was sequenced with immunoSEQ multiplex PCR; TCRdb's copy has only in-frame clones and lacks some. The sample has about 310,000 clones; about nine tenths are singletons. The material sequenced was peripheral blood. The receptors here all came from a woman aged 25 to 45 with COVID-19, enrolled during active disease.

The CDR3 DNA sequence: TGTGCCAGCAGCTCGGACAGAAATGGCTACACCTTC. It specifies CASSSDRNGYTF. This chain links TRBV7-2 with TRBJ1-2; possible D gene TRBD1, 6 bases. Per the germline V gene, CDR1 is SGHTA and CDR2 is FQGNSA. The V end was cut by 4 bases, the J end by 6 bases, with 9 bases between. The length of the CDR3 is 12 residues.

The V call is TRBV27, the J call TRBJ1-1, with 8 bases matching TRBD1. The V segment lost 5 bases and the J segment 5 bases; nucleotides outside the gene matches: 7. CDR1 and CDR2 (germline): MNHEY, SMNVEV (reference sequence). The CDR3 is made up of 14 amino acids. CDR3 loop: CASSQFTGGTEAFF. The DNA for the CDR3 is TGTGCCAGCAGTCAGTTTACAGGGGGGACTGAAGCTTTCTTT.

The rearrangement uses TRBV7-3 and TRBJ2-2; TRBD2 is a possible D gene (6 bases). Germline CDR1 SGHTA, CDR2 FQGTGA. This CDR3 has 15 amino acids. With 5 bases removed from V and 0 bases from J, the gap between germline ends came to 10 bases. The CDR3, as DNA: TGTGCCAGCAGCCCCCGGGGGTCGAACACCGGGGAGCTGTTTTTT. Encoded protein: CASSPRGSNTGELFF.